Here is one TCR beta chain with its context. The germline V gene has CDR1 MGHRA and CDR2 YSYEKL. The trim removed 1 base at V and 1 base at J, leaving 3 bases unmatched. The CDR3 totals 16 residues. Primers used in a second PCR of roughly 7 to 12 cycles were a sample-barcoded 5' primer and a J-beta primer mix. Each cDNA molecule was tagged by a template-switch adaptor with 12 random nucleotides. One entry per CDR3 protein results from TCRdb running MiXCR on the 5' RACE reads. The sample carries about 1,600,000 distinct CDR3 sequences, roughly 40% recorded once. The sample belongs to a study of blood T cells in healthy people across ages.

J is TRBJ1-2 and V is TRBV4-1; TRBD1 matches 10 bases. The TCR was taken from a young woman in good health. The material sequenced was blood. Written as DNA, the CDR3 is TGCGCCAGCAGCCAAGTGGGGACAGGGGATAACTATGGCTACACCTTC. The encoded protein is CASSQVGTGDNYGYTF.